A selection of T cell receptor beta chains follows, all from one sample in a study of cytomegalovirus exposure and HLA in healthy donors. TCRdb keeps only in-frame clones here, not all; method: immunoSEQ multiplex PCR. The sample spans about 170,000 clones; the ten largest clones claim approximately 0.8%. What was sequenced was PBMCs. These receptors were collected from a woman in her late teens or twenties in good health and CMV-seropositive. The CDR3 runs from the conserved cysteine through the conserved F or W. The order of the fields is CDR3 DNA, CDR3 protein, J gene, D gene, V gene. The D gene is left open where the match is weak.

CDR3 DNA: TGTGCCAGTAGCCGGACAGGGGGCGCGGGCGGGGAGCTGTTTTTT
CDR3 protein: CASSRTGGAGGELFF
J gene: TRBJ2-2
D gene: TRBD1
V gene: TRBV19

CDR3 DNA: TGTGCCAGCAGCGGGGACGGGGGCTCCTACGAGCAGTACTTC
CDR3 protein: CASSGDGGSYEQYF
J gene: TRBJ2-7
D gene: .
V gene: TRBV5-6

CDR3 DNA: TGTGCTAGTGGTTTGGTACTCGGGGTAGCGGGGGGGCCTGAGGCCTACAATGAGCAGTTCTTC
CDR3 protein: CASGLVLGVAGGPEAYNEQFF
J gene: TRBJ2-1
D gene: TRBD2
V gene: TRBV12-5

CDR3 DNA: TGTGCCAGCAGCTTAGCGCGGGGAGTCCTCTATGGCTACACCTTC
CDR3 protein: CASSLARGVLYGYTF
J gene: TRBJ1-2
D gene: .
V gene: TRBV7-9

CDR3 DNA: TGTGCCAGCTCACCGGGACTAGCGGGGGTAAAGACAGATACGCAGTATTTT
CDR3 protein: CASSPGLAGVKTDTQYF
J gene: TRBJ2-3
D gene: TRBD2
V gene: TRBV18

CDR3 DNA: TGTGCCAGCAGCCCTAGACTAGCGGGGGAGGTCCACGAGCAGTACTTC
CDR3 protein: CASSPRLAGEVHEQYF
J gene: TRBJ2-7
D gene: TRBD2
V gene: TRBV7-2

CDR3 DNA: TGTGCCAGCAGCTTTGGGGCAGGGGCTAATGAAAAACTGTTTTTT
CDR3 protein: CASSFGAGANEKLFF
J gene: TRBJ1-4
D gene: .
V gene: TRBV7-9

CDR3 DNA: TGTGCCAGCAGCTCCTCCGCATTTACTAGTGATACGCAGTATTTT
CDR3 protein: CASSSSAFTSDTQYF
J gene: TRBJ2-3
D gene: .
V gene: TRBV5-5

CDR3 DNA: TGTGCCAGCAGTGACCTTCCCACCGGGGAGCTGTTTTTT
CDR3 protein: CASSDLPTGELFF
J gene: TRBJ2-2
D gene: .
V gene: TRBV6-4

CDR3 DNA: TGTGCCAGCAGTGAAGCCCTCCAGGGGGATGGCTACACCTTC
CDR3 protein: CASSEALQGDGYTF
J gene: TRBJ1-2
D gene: TRBD1
V gene: TRBV6-1

CDR3 DNA: TGTGCCAGTAGTATAGCGGCCGGACTAGCGGGTAACAATGAGCAGTTCTTC
CDR3 protein: CASSIAAGLAGNNEQFF
J gene: TRBJ2-1
D gene: TRBD2
V gene: TRBV19